These 16 T cell receptor beta chains came from one sample sequenced in a study of T cells in women clearing cervical HPV infection. Generated by immunoSEQ multiplex PCR, the TCRdb table keeps only in-frame clones and is missing some. This table lists tens of thousands of clones. Sample: blood buffy coat. Source of these receptors: a woman aged 18-70 years with a cervical HPV16 infection that either progressed to CIN3+ or cleared (not recorded which).

A remark on this clone: The sequence runs out 3 residues before the end of the CDR3; the remainder is reconstructed from the germline J gene. This chain links TRBV20-1 with TRBJ1-4; D is ambiguous. Trimming took off 3 bases at V and 5 bases at J, with 4 bases between the two ends. This CDR3 is built from 11 residues. Germline CDR1 reads DFQATT; CDR2 reads SNEGSKA (reference sequence). The part of the CDR3 DNA that was read is TGCAGTGCTAGGAGGAATGAAAAA. It encodes CSARRNEK. The CDR3 in its entirety is CSARRNEKLFF.

This clone is classed as medium-sized by frequency. Coverage ceases 3 residues before the CDR3 finishes, and the germline J gene fills in the end. This chain connects TRBV2 to TRBJ2-2, with D uncertain. The length of the CDR3 is 13 residues. Trimming took 1 base from V and 6 from J, leaving 6 bases between them. Germline assignment: CDR1 SNHLY and CDR2 FYNNEI. The CDR3 DNA, read in part, is TGTGCCAGCAGTGAAGGTCATCCCGGGGAG. Residues: CASSEGHPGE. The entire CDR3 reads CASSEGHPGELFF. Full variable domain (outside the CDR3, taken from reference TRBV2 and TRBJ2-2): EPEVTQTPSHQVTQMGQEVILRCVPISNHLYFYWYRQILGQKVEFLVSFYNNEISEKSEIFDDQFSVERPDGSNFTLKIRSTKLEDSAMYFCASSEGHPGELFFGEGSRLTVL.

With regard to this clone: The CDR3 end lies 3 residues beyond the end of the read and is filled in from the germline J gene. The V call is TRBV6-1, the J call TRBJ2-3; 8 bases are shared with TRBD2. Trimming removed 2 bases from V and 6 bases from J; junction bases left unmatched: 19. Germline CDR1 reads MNHNS; CDR2 reads SASEGT. The CDR3 spans 19 residues. The CDR3 spells CASSESIGAAGAFTDTQYF. CDR3 DNA (partial): TGTGCCAGCAGTGAATCGATCGGAGCAGCGGGGGCCTTCACGGATACG.

Points on this clone: Read coverage stops 3 residues before the CDR3 terminus; the germline J gene supplies the remainder. The chain employs TRBV20-1 and TRBJ1-4; 10 positions agree with TRBD1. The germline V gene encodes CDR1 DFQATT and CDR2 SNEGSKA (reference sequence). V shed 5 bases and J 7 bases; nucleotides not matched to a gene: 10. This CDR3 has 15 amino acids. The CDR3: CSAFDPGQGFEKLFF. The CDR3 bases that were read are TGCAGTGCTTTTGATCCGGGACAGGGGTTTGAAAAA.

Worth noting for this clone: The read ends 3 residues early relative to the CDR3; the germline J gene fills the gap. The chain uses TRBV18 and TRBJ2-7; 11 nucleotides line up with TRBD1. CDR3 length equals 16 residues. In germline, CDR1 is KGHSH, CDR2 LQKENI. V was pared by 0 bases and J by 2 bases, with 3 bases of the junction left unmatched. CDR3 region: CASSPPGQGAPYEQYF. The sequenced part of the CDR3 DNA is TGTGCCAGCTCACCACCCGGACAGGGGGCCCCCTACGAG.

Concerning this clone: The read is 3 residues too short to cover the CDR3 end, so that end is filled in from the germline J gene. The V call is TRBV28, the J call TRBJ2-3, with unresolved D. The germline CDR1 and CDR2 sequences are MDHEN and SYDVKM. There are 14 residues in the CDR3. Trimming shortened V by 7 bases and J by 0 bases, and 11 bases separated the two germline ends. The covered CDR3 bases are TGTGCCAGCATTTCCCCCGGGAGCACAGATACG. Residues: CASISPGSTDT. The complete CDR3 protein is CASISPGSTDTQYF.

A remark on this clone: Read sequence stops 3 residues before the CDR3 end, and the germline J gene provides the missing end. The V call is TRBV19, the J call TRBJ1-2, with D unclear. The V gene's germline CDR1 is LNHDA and CDR2 SQIVND (reference sequence). There are 13 residues in the CDR3. Trimming pared 4 bases from V and 4 bases from J, leaving 10 bases between. The CDR3 loop reads CASSNRGRYGYTF. The covered CDR3 bases are TGTGCCAGTAGTAATCGTGGGCGCTATGGC.

Notes on this clone: The read ends 3 residues before the CDR3 terminus; that terminus is restored from the germline J gene. The V call is TRBV19, the J call TRBJ2-2; the match to TRBD2 covers 7 bases. In germline, CDR1 is LNHDA, CDR2 SQIVND (reference sequence). The CDR3 loop spans 15 amino acids. Trimming took 6 bases from V and 6 from J; bases not matched to a gene: 10. Here the CDR3 reads CASRWLADPPGELFF. CDR3 DNA, as far as it was read: TGTGCCAGTAGGTGGCTAGCGGATCCCCCCGGGGAG.

For this clone: The read ends 3 residues shy of where the CDR3 ends; the end is completed using the germline J gene. This chain uses TRBV5-1 with TRBJ2-1, with 7 bases that match TRBD2. The CDR3 totals 15 residues. V lost 4 bases to trimming and J lost 7 bases; unmatched junction nucleotides: 11. Germline values: CDR1 SGHRS, CDR2 YFSETQ. The covered CDR3 bases are TGCGCCAGCAGCCGGGGCCCTAGCGGCGGTAATGAG. This gives the protein CASSRGPSGGNE. The whole CDR3 protein reads CASSRGPSGGNEQFF.

With respect to this clone: The read falls 3 residues short of the CDR3 end, and the missing part is taken from the germline J gene. The chain uses TRBV7-2 and TRBJ2-2; 10 nucleotides line up with TRBD1. This CDR3 has 15 residues. Germline V gene lookup returns CDR1 SGHTA and CDR2 FQGNSA. The V and J ends lost 1 base and 8 bases, in that order; junction bases with no gene match: 4. Here the CDR3 reads CASSLVDRGSGELFF. The sequenced CDR3 bases are TGTGCCAGCAGCTTAGTGGACAGGGGGTCGGGGGAG.

A word on this clone: From the germline J gene comes the end of the CDR3, since the read stops 3 residues before it. V gene TRBV11-2 combines with J gene TRBJ1-1, with unresolved D. The CDR3 is 15 residues long. Germline V gene lookup returns CDR1 SGHAT and CDR2 FQNNGV. V was shortened by 5 bases and J by 3 bases, with 16 bases between the two germline ends. CDR3 DNA, as far as it was read: TGTGCCAGCAGCCCAACTAGCGCGGGTGACACTGAA. It yields the protein CASSPTSAGDTE. The CDR3 reads in full as CASSPTSAGDTEAFF.

As to this clone: The read terminates 3 residues ahead of where the CDR3 ends, so the germline J gene completes it. This chain uses TRBV20-1 with TRBJ1-5; perhaps TRBD1 as D (6 bases). This CDR3 spans 17 amino acids. V was clipped by 4 bases and J by 1 base, with 20 bases between them. Per germline, CDR1 DFQATT and CDR2 SNEGSKA (reference sequence). The CDR3 loop is CSAIKSGDGRSNQPQHF. Incomplete CDR3 DNA: TGCAGTGCTATCAAGTCAGGGGATGGCAGAAGCAATCAGCCC.

About this clone itself: The read ends 3 residues before the CDR3 terminus; that terminus is restored from the germline J gene. The chain employs TRBV15 and TRBJ1-1, with 9 positions matching TRBD1. The CDR3 contains 14 residues. The ends lost 1 base at V and 5 bases at J; junction bases unmatched: 2. The germline V gene has CDR1 LNHNV and CDR2 YYDKDF (reference sequence). The DNA read from the CDR3 is TGTGCCACCAGCAGAGGACAGGGGGGAACTGAA. Translating gives CATSRGQGGTE. The full-length CDR3 reads as CATSRGQGGTEAFF.

On this clone itself: The missing CDR3 end, 3 residues past where the read stops, is filled in from the germline J gene. V is TRBV11-2 and J is TRBJ1-4; tentatively, D is TRBD1 (5 bases). CDR1 is SGHAT, CDR2 FQNNGV, per germline. This CDR3 has 15 amino acids. The CDR3 bases that were read are TGTGCCAGCAGCTTAGAATCCGGGGGGAATTCACCA. Its translation is CASSLESGGNSP. The entire CDR3 is CASSLESGGNSPLFF.

Points on this clone: The CDR3 end falls 3 residues outside the read, so it is completed with the germline J gene. The chain is built from TRBV5-1 and TRBJ2-5; 8 bases are a match to TRBD2. After removal of 0 bases from V and 2 bases from J, the junction contained 3 bases not matched to a gene. This CDR3 has 15 amino acids. Germline CDR1 SGHRS, CDR2 YFSETQ. The CDR3 loop is CASSLVAGSQETQYF. CDR3 DNA (partial): TGCGCCAGCAGCTTGGTAGCGGGGTCTCAAGAGACC.

Comment on this clone: The read ends 3 residues shy of where the CDR3 ends; the end is completed using the germline J gene. The J gene is TRBJ2-4, the V gene TRBV20-1; D unclear. Trimming removed 5 bases from V and 0 bases from J, with 8 bases in between. Germline CDR1 is DFQATT and CDR2 is SNEGSKA (reference sequence). The length of the CDR3 is 13 residues. Incomplete CDR3 DNA: TGCAGTGCTTTACAGCTAGCCAAAAACATT. Its protein product is CSALQLAKNI. The entire CDR3 sequence reads CSALQLAKNIQYF.